One sample yielded the 8 T cell receptor beta chains listed below, sequenced in a study of T cells after yellow fever vaccination. MiXCR was run by TCRdb on the 5' RACE reads, yielding one entry per CDR3 protein. This repertoire shows some 320,000 distinct CDR3 sequences, 7.5% to 9% found once; its top ten account for approximately 3.3%. This sample comprised CD4+ T cells sorted from PBMCs, obtained 5 days after the yellow fever booster vaccination. These receptors were collected from a man between 18 and 29 years old who received the YFV17D yellow fever vaccine.

The gene calls are TRBV4-2 and TRBJ2-7, with TRBD1 matching over 8 bases. Germline loops: CDR1 LGHNA, CDR2 YNFKEQ. This CDR3 contains 17 residues. With V trimmed by 2 bases and J by 2 bases, 11 bases remained unmatched. CDR3 region: CASSQRGPGGPPYEQYF. DNA of the CDR3: TGTGCCAGCAGCCAAAGGGGACCAGGGGGCCCGCCCTACGAGCAGTACTTC.

This clonotype has more than one count but fewer than ten. V is TRBV5-1 and J is TRBJ1-4; maybe TRBD1 (5 bases). Trimming shortened V by 4 bases and J by 2 bases, and 15 bases separated the two germline ends. The germline gives CDR1 SGHRS, CDR2 YFSETQ. The CDR3 loop spans 16 amino acids. The CDR3 loop is CASSHQGAGTNEKLFF. The CDR3 DNA sequence: TGCGCCAGCAGCCATCAGGGAGCCGGGACTAATGAAAAACTGTTTTTT.

The rearrangement uses TRBV10-3 and TRBJ1-5; D gene unclear. This CDR3 contains 13 residues. Germline V gene lookup returns CDR1 ENHRY and CDR2 SYGVKD. Trimming cost V 2 bases and J 2 bases, with 4 bases left between them. In nucleotides, the CDR3 is TGTGCCATCAGTGAGGGGGGCAATCAGCCCCAGCATTTT. Translation: CAISEGGNQPQHF.

Ten or more counts support this clonotype. The CDR3 loop reads CSAARDSSYEQYF. The DNA of the CDR3 is TGCAGTGCTGCCCGGGACTCTTCCTACGAGCAGTACTTC. The chain combines TRBV20-1 with TRBJ2-7; maybe TRBD2 (6 bases). From germline, CDR1 is DFQATT and CDR2 SNEGSKA (reference sequence). The V end lost 5 bases, the J end lost 1 base, and 12 bases lay between the germline ends. There are 13 residues in the CDR3.

The rearrangement joins TRBV7-2 to TRBJ1-1; 7 bases agree with TRBD1. The CDR3 extends over 16 amino acids. V dropped 5 bases and J dropped 0; count of bases not matched to a gene: 9. Germline V gene data show CDR1 as SGHTA and CDR2 as FQGNSA. This chain's CDR3 is CASSPWETGMNTEAFF. The CDR3 DNA sequence: TGTGCCAGCAGCCCTTGGGAGACAGGGATGAACACTGAAGCTTTCTTT.

This clonotype was seen only a few times. This chain joins TRBV3-1 and TRBJ1-2; TRBD1 aligns across 8 bases. Germline loops: CDR1 LGHDT, CDR2 YNNKEL (reference sequence). The V and J ends lost 4 bases and 1 base, in that order; junction bases with no gene match: 5. This CDR3 contains 15 residues. CDR3 region: CASSPRDRNNYGYTF. The CDR3 nucleotides are TGTGCCAGCAGCCCTCGGGACAGGAATAACTATGGCTACACCTTC.

V is TRBV20-1 and J is TRBJ1-3; 9 nucleotides match TRBD1. Germline assignment: CDR1 DFQATT and CDR2 SNEGSKA (reference sequence). The CDR3 is 15 amino acids. After removal of 0 bases from V and 3 bases from J, the junction contained 3 bases not matched to a gene. CDR3 sequence: CSAREDRGLGNTIYF. The CDR3 DNA is TGCAGTGCTAGAGAGGACAGGGGACTTGGAAACACCATATATTTT.

This clonotype was seen repeatedly, ten times or more. This chain uses TRBV7-3 with TRBJ2-5, with 9 bases that match TRBD2. Germline CDR1 SGHTA, CDR2 FQGTGA. V was pared by 6 bases and J by 5 bases, with 10 bases of the junction left unmatched. The CDR3 length is 15 residues. CDR3 amino acids: CASSLAGGPIETQYF. In DNA, the CDR3 is TGTGCCAGCAGTTTGGCGGGGGGGCCTATTGAGACCCAGTACTTC.